Below, 9 T cell receptor beta chains from the same sample are listed, as sequenced in a study of blood T cell repertoires in COVID-19. Libraries were prepared by immunoSEQ multiplex PCR; TCRdb keeps only in-frame clonotypes and omits some of them. Here the sample spans over 350,000 clones, 88% being singletons. Sequencing input: PBMCs or T cells enriched from blood (not recorded which). Source of these receptors: a woman between 18 and 30 years old who had recovered from COVID-19.

The rearrangement joins TRBV18 to TRBJ1-2; 9 bases are a match to TRBD1. Germline CDR1 and CDR2: KGHSH and LQKENI. The CDR3 loop spans 15 amino acids. J lost 2 bases, V lost 5 bases, and 6 bases had no gene match. CDR3 in DNA: TGTGCCAGCTCAGCCGGGACAGGGCTGAACTATGGCTACACCTTC. Protein product: CASSAGTGLNYGYTF. Filled out from reference TRBV18 and TRBJ1-2, the complete variable domain reads NAGVMQNPRHLVRRRGQEARLRCSPMKGHSHVYWYRQLPEEGLKFMVYLQKENIIDESGMPKERFSAEFPKEGPSILRIQQVVRGDSAAYFCASSAGTGLNYGYTFGSGTRLTVV.

The rearrangement joins TRBV5-1 to TRBJ2-7; D remains unclear. The germline CDR1 and CDR2 sequences are SGHRS and YFSETQ. V was clipped by 2 bases and J by 4 bases, with 13 bases between them. The CDR3 is 14 amino acids. Written as DNA, the CDR3 is TGCGCCAGCAGCTTTTTCTATGCGACTTACGAGCAGTACTTC. This translates into CASSFFYATYEQYF.

The gene calls are TRBV14 and TRBJ2-3; no reliable D call. V was trimmed by 1 base and J by 2 bases, leaving 7 bases between them. Per germline, CDR1 SGHDN and CDR2 FVKESK. The CDR3 is 14 amino acids. Written as DNA, the CDR3 is TGTGCCAGCAGCCAAGGGCTGATCACAGATACGCAGTATTTT. It specifies CASSQGLITDTQYF.

This chain joins TRBV29-1 and TRBJ1-1; possibly TRBD1 for D (5 bases). Per the germline V gene, CDR1 is SQVTM and CDR2 is ANQGSEA. This CDR3 is 13 amino acids long. The ends were cut back, 4 bases at V and 3 bases at J, with 12 bases in the middle. CDR3 nucleotides: TGCAGCGTTGTTAGGGGACTTGACACTGAAGCTTTCTTT. Amino acids: CSVVRGLDTEAFF.

The V call is TRBV19, the J call TRBJ2-2; 10 nucleotides match TRBD1. This CDR3 has 17 amino acids. Germline CDR1 is LNHDA and CDR2 is SQIVND (reference sequence). After removal of 4 bases from V and 4 bases from J, the junction contained 9 bases not matched to a gene. CDR3 sequence (DNA): TGTGCCAGTAGTAGCAGACAGGGGGCCGAACCCACCGGGGAGCTGTTTTTT. Encoded protein: CASSSRQGAEPTGELFF.

The V gene is TRBV6-5, the J gene TRBJ1-2; TRBD1 agrees at 7 bases. Germline V gene lookup returns CDR1 MNHEY and CDR2 SVGAGI. The V gene end was trimmed by 7 bases and the J gene end by 2 bases; junction bases not matched to a gene: 7. The CDR3 extends over 14 amino acids. The CDR3 nucleotides read TGTGCCAGCAATATGGACAGGCTAAACTATGGCTACACCTTC. It encodes CASNMDRLNYGYTF.

The chain links TRBV6-5 to TRBJ1-4; TRBD1 might be the D (5 bases). V was clipped by 8 bases and J by 8 bases, with 12 bases between them. Per the germline V gene, CDR1 is MNHEY and CDR2 is SVGAGI. The CDR3 consists of 12 residues. The CDR3 DNA reads TGTGCCAGCTCTTTGGGGGGGGAAAAACTGTTTTTT. Translation: CASSLGGEKLFF.

This chain links TRBV6-5 with TRBJ1-1; D is unclear. This CDR3 spans 14 amino acids. Germline assignment: CDR1 MNHEY and CDR2 SVGAGI. Trimming shortened V by 4 bases and J by 0 bases, and 9 bases separated the two germline ends. In DNA form, the CDR3 reads TGTGCCAGCAGTTCGGGAGGCGTGAACACTGAAGCTTTCTTT. Its protein is CASSSGGVNTEAFF.

This sequence joins TRBV5-1 and TRBJ2-7; 12 bases align to TRBD2. V lost 5 bases and J lost 10; bases outside the gene matches: 10. CDR1 is SGHRS, CDR2 YFSETQ, per germline. The CDR3 extends over 14 amino acids. CDR3: CASRLSSSGGEQYF. CDR3 in DNA: TGCGCCAGCAGGCTTAGCTCTAGCGGGGGGGAACAGTACTTC.